This T cell receptor beta chain was retrieved from a study of shared clonotypes between healthy human individuals (dated by TCRdb to about 2020). Regarding the study in general: The cohort comprised a couple of women and three men aged 18 to 49 years. For each donor, CD4 naive and CD4 memory were each run on three plates, CD8 naive on two plates, and CD8 memory on one plate. Blood TCR repertoires of roughly 5 healthy adults were deeply sequenced to estimate repertoire size and the extent of clonotype sharing between individuals. Libraries were prepared and TCR repertoires were sequenced by different laboratories using diverse techniques, in order to increase sequencing depth and limit assay-specific biases. Each donor's leukapheresis produced roughly between roughly 0.94 and 9.5 billion PBMCs. Points the paper makes about the study in general: Incomplete sequencing was indicated by rarefaction of sorted-subset datasets, despite the large sequencing depth. Naive subsets generally had larger estimated clonotype richness than memory subsets. Pairwise subsampling led to the expectation that sequencing depth would affect the degree of clonotype sharing among donors. Sharing across several donors was observed for about 5% of naive CD4, under 4% of naive CD8, around 2.5% of memory CD4, and around 0.4% of memory CD8 clonotypes. Clonotypes shared by all four sorted-subset donors showed higher generation probabilities than non-shared clonotypes. Because the study included a small number of donors, the genetic and exposure-history diversity represented was limited. Only blood was sampled, and tissue TCR repertoires likely differ from those in blood.

Details on this clone: Its antigen remains undetermined. No base qualities exist here, and no much larger clone lies one base off it.

TCR CDR3 regions were amplified from genomic DNA by multiplex PCR using the deep immunoSEQ assay. Extracted genomic DNA from each cell subset was distributed evenly across all wells of several immunoSEQ 96-well plates, and each plate was treated as a replicate. For sorted subsets, approximately 200 ng of genomic DNA, equivalent to some 30,000 T cell genomes, went into each replicate PCR. Purified libraries were quantified with a Qubit 3.0 fluorometer, sized on a Bioanalyzer 2100, and re-quantified with the KAPA Library Quantification kit. A separate single-read 150-cycle Illumina NextSeq 550 flow cell was used to sequence each immunoSEQ 96-well plate. In the paper's pipeline: Because only junctional sequences without quality scores were contained in the immunoSEQ output, filtering matching that applied to full-length reads could not be performed. Sequences were annotated with PyIR, a Python wrapper for IgBLAST v1.9, and V/J genes and CDR3 were assigned using IMGT germline references. Reads with weak V/J assignments (E-value above 1e-6), missing CDR3, stop codons, out-of-frame junctions, or ambiguous translated residues were removed. V3J clonotypes were defined as sequences sharing an identical inferred V gene, J gene, and CDR3 amino acid sequence. Percentage overlap between repertoires was computed as shared unique clonotypes divided by the size of the smaller repertoire. Three approaches were used to assess repertoire richness: RTK rarefaction, the Chao1 estimator, and Recon v2.1 estimates of unobserved clonotypes. For all TCRbeta clonotypes obtained by the gDNA method from a few donors, generation probabilities were computed with OLGA. This immuneACCESS table, as held by TCRdb, lists in-frame sequences with V and J called but not all clones. Of the missing ones, under half trace to an unresolved V gene in checked studies; the others have no known cause. V, J and clone size derive from that table, while D and trimming were established from the DNA sequence. The sample includes millions of clones, with over 90% observed a single time. The ten largest account for about 0.41% of the sample.

The donors were healthy, HIV-negative adults who had no recently reported acute infections or vaccinations. Every donor was a Caucasian adult residing in Nashville, Tennessee, USA. CD4+ T cells were enriched through magnetic negative selection, after which naive cells were positively selected on CD45RA and the remaining negative fraction served as the memory subset. After blood collection by leukapheresis, PBMCs were isolated using Ficoll-Histopaque density gradient centrifugation and then cryopreserved in the vapor phase of liquid nitrogen. Analytical flow cytometry was used to check the purity and quantity of each magnetically sorted T cell population. Genomic DNA was isolated from each sorted fraction and quantified by UV absorbance on a Nanodrop 2000c. Via the germline V gene, CDR1 is SGHRS and CDR2 YFSETQ. The cysteine opens and the phenylalanine closes a CDR3 of 16 amino acids. Here the CDR3 DNA is all that survives: 48 bases in frame from base 1. The germline ends are 12 bases apart after V is trimmed by 0 bases and J by 0 bases.

The receptor comes from a man between 18 and 35 years old in good health. Some clones in this sample may be carry-over from other donors' samples. The specimen sequenced was naive CD4+ T cells from PBMCs. The sample's cell subset or site label is to be understood as: CD45RA+ positively selected. The chain uses TRBV5-1 and TRBJ1-2; TRBD1 is a weak D gene call, 6 bases matching. This receptor has the CDR3 CASSLGGTQANYGYTF. The DNA is TGCGCCAGCAGCTTGGGCGGGACACAGGCTAACTATGGCTACACCTTC.